A single TCR beta chain is shown here with its context. Its specificity is not known. The data were obtained in a study of regulatory T cells in long-lasting Graves disease. Study-wide points: There were preferences for TRBV28, TRBJ1-2 and TRBJ2-5 in persistent disease.

Looked up from germline, CDR1 is SGHTA and CDR2 is FQGNSA. V dropped 1 base and J dropped 5; count of bases not matched to a gene: 12. CDR3 length: 18 residues. Noted time point: newly diagnosed GD, antithyroid drugs for less than 3 months. PBMC RNA was the source of the TCR library. The TCR beta library used iRepertoire HTBI primers with Arm-PCR amplification of CDR3. TCRdb re-analysed the multiplex PCR reads in MiXCR, keeping a single row per CDR3 protein. The sample has about 470,000 distinct CDR3 sequences, approximately 15% seen once. This sample also appeared in a second study, on T cells in Graves' hyperthyroidism and ophthalmopathy. That work states: The HTBI primer set drove a first-round RT-PCR of the TCR CDR3. Researchers found most expanded thyroid clonotypes above 0.001 in blood as well. From stable hyperthyroidism, ophthalmopathy was set apart by a 13 V-J model.

The sequence was obtained from a woman between 25 and 40 years old with Graves disease. Here the sequenced sample was peripheral blood mononuclear cells (PBMCs), taken at new diagnosis, from a patient treated with antithyroid drugs. The chain uses TRBV7-2 and TRBJ2-2, with 8 positions matching TRBD2. The CDR3 reads CASSLEGVGRGRTGELFF. Here the CDR3 DNA reads TGTGCCAGCAGCTTAGAAGGCGTCGGGAGGGGGAGGACCGGGGAGCTGTTTTTT.